This T cell receptor (beta chain) was identified during a study of OX40 agonist ivuxolimab in advanced cancers. The CDR3 is 15 amino acids. CDR1 SEHNR and CDR2 FQNEAQ come from the germline V gene (reference sequence). V shed 5 bases and J shed 5 bases, with 18 bases lying between them. Sequencing was performed with immunoSEQ multiplex PCR; in TCRdb, only in-frame clones are kept and a portion is missing. The sample consists of 59,000 or so clones, over 70% of them appearing once. V usage is TRBV7-9 and J usage is TRBJ2-5; D gene ambiguous. The material sequenced was CD4+ or CD8+ T cells sorted from blood, taken in a trial of the OX40 agonist ivuxolimab. The origin of this receptor is an adult with an advanced solid tumor such as melanoma, head and neck, liver or kidney cancer. As DNA, the CDR3 is TGTGCCAGCAGCCCTAGGCCGGGCCAGGCGGAGACCCAGTACTTC. It translates to CASSPRPGQAETQYF.